The 15 T cell receptor beta chains below were found in one sample sequenced in a study of cytomegalovirus exposure and HLA in healthy donors. Here immunoSEQ multiplex PCR was the method, and the copy in TCRdb shows in-frame clones only, minus some. The table lists about 330,000 clones, around 90% of them singletons, with 0.95% to 1.5% in the top ten. The specimen sequenced was PBMCs. These receptors were obtained from a woman aged 25-40 years in good health and CMV-seropositive.

The CDR3 nucleotides read TGTGCCAGCAGCTTAAATCAAGGGCTAGCAGATACGCAGTATTTT. It codes for CASSLNQGLADTQYF. The chain recombines TRBV7-3 with TRBJ2-3, with D hard to call. The CDR3 is 15 amino acids. The germline gives CDR1 SGHTA, CDR2 FQGTGA. V lost 1 base, J lost 4 bases, and 12 bases lay in between.

The chain couples TRBV27 to TRBJ2-4, with D perhaps being TRBD1 or TRBD2 (5 bases each). The ends were cut back, 7 bases at V and 8 bases at J, with 18 bases in the middle. Germline CDR1 reads MNHEY; CDR2 reads SMNVEV (reference sequence). The CDR3 has 14 amino acids. CDR3 sequence: CASIVRDPYDIQYF. Here the CDR3 DNA reads TGTGCCAGCATCGTCCGGGACCCCTACGACATTCAGTACTTC.

V is TRBV10-3 and J is TRBJ1-2; maybe TRBD1 (5 bases). From germline, CDR1 is ENHRY and CDR2 SYGVKD. V shed 0 bases and J shed 4 bases, with 9 bases lying between them. The CDR3 loop spans 14 amino acids. The chain's CDR3 is CAISESSGTYGYTF. In DNA form, the CDR3 reads TGTGCCATCAGTGAGTCATCAGGGACCTATGGCTACACCTTC.

The rearrangement links TRBV30 to TRBJ2-5; D not certain. Germline V gene data show CDR1 as GTSNPN and CDR2 as SVGIG (reference sequence). Trimming cost V 2 bases and J 3 bases, with 10 bases left between them. This CDR3 is built from 13 residues. CDR3 DNA: TGTGCCTGGAGTTGGCAGAAAAAAGAGACCCAGTACTTC. It is translated as CAWSWQKKETQYF.

V and J are TRBV7-2 and TRBJ2-7; D may match TRBD1 or TRBD2 (5 bases each). With 2 bases removed from V and 2 bases from J, the gap between germline ends came to 13 bases. The CDR3 is 15 amino acids. Per germline, CDR1 SGHTA and CDR2 FQGNSA. The CDR3 sequence is CASSLLGPGPYEQYF. In nucleotides, the CDR3 is TGTGCCAGCAGCTTATTAGGGCCGGGACCCTACGAGCAGTACTTC.

The chain couples TRBV7-9 to TRBJ2-5; no definite D call. The ends were cut back, 1 base at V and 2 bases at J, with 8 bases in the middle. The CDR3 consists of 14 residues. CDR1 is SEHNR, CDR2 FQNEAQ, per germline (reference sequence). The CDR3: CASSLVTVQETQYF. The CDR3 DNA follows: TGTGCCAGCAGCTTAGTAACAGTTCAAGAGACCCAGTACTTC. Using reference TRBV7-9 and TRBJ2-5 for the parts outside the CDR3, the full variable domain is DTGVSQNPRHKITKRGQNVTFRCDPISEHNRLYWYRQTLGQGPEFLTYFQNEAQLEKSRLLSDRFSAERPKGSFSTLEIQRTEQGDSAMYLCASSLVTVQETQYFGPGTRLLVL.

The rearrangement joins TRBV7-8 to TRBJ2-7; D not certain. CDR1 and CDR2 from the germline V gene are SGHVS and FQNEAQ. The CDR3 has 12 residues. V was cut by 0 bases and J by 3 bases, with 3 bases left in between. CDR3 sequence (DNA): TGTGCCAGCAGCTTAGCCAACTACGAGCAGTACTTC. This encodes CASSLANYEQYF.

The chain links TRBV5-1 to TRBJ1-1; D is unresolved. CDR1 and CDR2 from the germline V gene are SGHRS and YFSETQ. This CDR3 has 15 amino acids. Trimming took 0 bases from V and 0 from J, leaving 9 bases between them. CDR3 nucleotide sequence: TGCGCCAGCAGCTTGGGGGCCCGAGTGAACACTGAAGCTTTCTTT. This sequence encodes CASSLGARVNTEAFF.

The chain joins TRBV5-6 to TRBJ1-4, with 10 bases fitting TRBD1. The CDR3 totals 15 residues. With 0 bases clipped from V and 6 bases from J, the junction kept 2 bases outside the gene matches. CDR1 and CDR2 from the germline V gene are SGHDT and YYEEEE. The CDR3 reads CASSLAGQGYEKLFF. The CDR3 DNA sequence: TGTGCCAGCAGCTTGGCGGGACAGGGGTATGAAAAACTGTTTTTT. Supplemented by reference TRBV5-6 and TRBJ1-4, the full variable domain reads DAGVTQSPTHLIKTRGQQVTLRCSPKSGHDTVSWYQQALGQGPQFIFQYYEEEERQRGNFPDRFSGHQFPNYSSELNVNALLLGDSALYLCASSLAGQGYEKLFFGSGTQLSVL.

This sequence joins TRBV13 and TRBJ2-7, with D maybe TRBD1 (6 bases). The CDR3 is 12 amino acids. Germline lookup yields CDR1 PRHDT and CDR2 FYEKMQ (reference sequence). Trimming pared 6 bases from V and 2 bases from J, leaving 8 bases between. In DNA, the CDR3 is TGTGCCAGCAGAGAGGGGGCCTACGAGCAGTACTTC. It yields the protein CASREGAYEQYF.

This chain connects TRBV30 to TRBJ2-3; 8 nucleotides agree with TRBD2. V was clipped by 4 bases and J by 0 bases; unmatched bases: 6. The germline V gene encodes CDR1 GTSNPN and CDR2 SVGIG (reference sequence). The CDR3 sequence is 15 residues long. The CDR3 spells CAWTGGSRSTDTQYF. The CDR3 bases are TGTGCCTGGACGGGGGGGAGTCGCAGCACAGATACGCAGTATTTT. Looking up the rest from reference TRBV30 and TRBJ2-3 gives the full variable domain: SQTIHQWPATLVQPVGSPLSLECTVEGTSNPNLYWYRQAAGRGLQLLFYSVGIGQISSEVPQNLSASRPQDRQFILSSKKLLLSDSGFYLCAWTGGSRSTDTQYFGPGTRLTVL.

V usage is TRBV29-1 and J usage is TRBJ2-7; 9 bases line up with TRBD1. V lost 4 bases to trimming and J lost 5 bases; unmatched junction nucleotides: 15. The CDR3 consists of 16 residues. Per the germline V gene, CDR1 is SQVTM and CDR2 is ANQGSEA. CDR3 nucleotide sequence: TGCAGCGTTGGAGGGGACAGGGACGTATCTTTCCACGAGCAGTACTTC. Encoded protein: CSVGGDRDVSFHEQYF.

The gene calls are TRBV6-6 and TRBJ2-2, with a weak D call TRBD1 (5 bases). Trimming took off 0 bases at V and 5 bases at J, with 10 bases between the two ends. Germline V CDR1 and CDR2: MNHNY, SVGAGI (reference sequence). The CDR3 extends over 15 amino acids. CDR3 loop: CASSYSRTKTGELFF. CDR3 coding DNA: TGTGCCAGCAGTTACTCACGGACAAAAACCGGGGAGCTGTTTTTT.

J is TRBJ2-2 and V is TRBV5-1; 10 nucleotides line up with TRBD2. This CDR3 has 18 amino acids. CDR1 and CDR2 (germline): SGHRS, YFSETQ. J lost 6 bases, V lost 2 bases, and 13 bases had no gene match. CDR3 in amino acids: CASSLGLAAQGVAGELFF. DNA for the CDR3: TGCGCCAGCAGCTTAGGACTAGCGGCACAAGGAGTGGCCGGGGAGCTGTTTTTT.

This chain uses TRBV7-3 with TRBJ1-2; tentatively, D is TRBD1 (6 bases). This CDR3 has 17 amino acids. CDR1 and CDR2 from the germline V gene are SGHTA and FQGTGA. With 1 base removed from V and 0 bases from J, the gap between germline ends came to 15 bases. The CDR3 nucleotides read TGTGCCAGCAGCTTAAGGGCGGGGGACAACACTAACTATGGCTACACCTTC. Translated, it gives CASSLRAGDNTNYGYTF.